This T cell receptor (beta chain) was profiled in a study of neurological immune-mediated disorders. General study findings and limits: Among expanded clones, no CDR3 amino acid sequences were shared across subjects, a pattern suggesting private repertoires in all groups.

TCRdb called the 5' RACE reads again in MiXCR, with one record for every CDR3 protein. The sample records about 59,000 distinct CDR3 sequences, over 9.5% being singletons. This clonotype was counted at least ten times. The antigen remains unidentified. CDR1 and CDR2 (germline): MDHEN, SYDVKM. V dropped 3 bases and J dropped 6 bases, with 8 bases sitting between them. The CDR3 is made up of 12 amino acids. Unsorted libraries were derived from 2 million PBMCs stored at -80 C. The rearrangement joins TRBV28 to TRBJ1-2; D is uncertain. The TCR comes from a woman aged 55-69 years with HTLV-1-associated myelopathy (HAM/TSP). The specimen sequenced was PBMCs. CDR3: CASSFLGHGYTF. For the CDR3, the DNA is TGTGCCAGCAGTTTCCTTGGGCATGGCTACACCTTC.